This T cell receptor beta chain was identified during a study of blood T cell repertoires in COVID-19. At the level of the study: Sites in the United States, Italy and Spain provided acute and convalescent COVID-19 samples.

V dropped 0 bases and J dropped 2 bases, with 8 bases sitting between them. The CDR3 spans 14 residues. The germline V gene has CDR1 MDHEN and CDR2 SYDVKM. Profiling relied on immunoSEQ multiplex PCR, and the TCRdb table lists in-frame clones only, not all of them. The sample holds around 150,000 clones; around 87% are singletons and the top ten take 3.5% to 5%. This clonotype was sampled from a woman aged 60-75 years with active or convalescent COVID-19. Sequencing input: peripheral blood. The gene calls are TRBV28 and TRBJ2-7, with D hard to call. The CDR3 region has the DNA TGTGCCAGCAGTTTATGGCAGAAAACCTACGAGCAGTACTTC. Translation gives CASSLWQKTYEQYF.